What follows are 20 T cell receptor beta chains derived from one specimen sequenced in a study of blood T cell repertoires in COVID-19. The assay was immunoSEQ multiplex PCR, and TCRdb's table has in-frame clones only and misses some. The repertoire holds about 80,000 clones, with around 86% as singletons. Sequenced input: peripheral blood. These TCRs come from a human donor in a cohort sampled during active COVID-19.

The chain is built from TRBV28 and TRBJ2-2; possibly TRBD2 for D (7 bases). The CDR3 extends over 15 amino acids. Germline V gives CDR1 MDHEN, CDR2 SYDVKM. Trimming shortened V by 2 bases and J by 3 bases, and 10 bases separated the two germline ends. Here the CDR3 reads CASSLGGAYTGELFF. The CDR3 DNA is TGTGCCAGCAGTTTAGGGGGGGCGTACACCGGGGAGCTGTTTTTT.

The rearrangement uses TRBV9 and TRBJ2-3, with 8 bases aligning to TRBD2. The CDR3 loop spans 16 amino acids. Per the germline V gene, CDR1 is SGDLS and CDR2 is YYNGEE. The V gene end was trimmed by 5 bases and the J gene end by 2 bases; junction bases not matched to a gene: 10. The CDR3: CASSPGLAPSTDTQYF. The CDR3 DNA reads TGTGCCAGCAGTCCCGGACTAGCCCCTTCCACAGATACGCAGTATTTT.

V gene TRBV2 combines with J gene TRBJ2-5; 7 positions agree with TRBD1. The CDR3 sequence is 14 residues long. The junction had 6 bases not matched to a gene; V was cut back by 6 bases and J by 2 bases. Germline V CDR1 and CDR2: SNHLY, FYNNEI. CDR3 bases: TGTGCCAGCAGGGGCGAGGGACAGCAAGAGACCCAGTACTTC. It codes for CASRGEGQQETQYF.

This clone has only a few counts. The chain's CDR3 is CASSFNPGQGDTEAFF. For the CDR3, the DNA is TGTGCCAGCAGTTTCAATCCGGGACAGGGGGACACTGAAGCTTTCTTT. This chain connects TRBV2 to TRBJ1-1, with 11 bases fitting TRBD1. Germline-derived CDR1 and CDR2 are SNHLY and FYNNEI. The CDR3 contains 16 residues. V lost 5 bases and J lost 3; bases outside the gene matches: 8.

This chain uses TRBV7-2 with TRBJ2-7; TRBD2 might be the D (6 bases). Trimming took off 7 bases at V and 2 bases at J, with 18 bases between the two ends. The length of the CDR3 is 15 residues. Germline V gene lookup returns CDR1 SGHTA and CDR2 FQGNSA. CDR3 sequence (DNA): TGTGCCAGCATCGCGGGAACGGGACTTCCCTACGAGCAGTACTTC. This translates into CASIAGTGLPYEQYF.

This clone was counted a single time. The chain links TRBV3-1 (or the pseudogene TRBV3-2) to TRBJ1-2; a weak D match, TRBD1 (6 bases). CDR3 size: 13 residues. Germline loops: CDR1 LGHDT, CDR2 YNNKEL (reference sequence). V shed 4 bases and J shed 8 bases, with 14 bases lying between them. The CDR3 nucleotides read TGTGCCAGCAGCCGGGACACTCGGGAAGGCTACACCTTC. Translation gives CASSRDTREGYTF.

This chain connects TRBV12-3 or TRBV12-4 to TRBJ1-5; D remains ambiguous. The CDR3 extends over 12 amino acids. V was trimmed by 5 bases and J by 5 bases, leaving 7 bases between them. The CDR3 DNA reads TGTGCCAGCAGTGAGGAATATCAGCCCCAGCATTTT. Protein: CASSEEYQPQHF.

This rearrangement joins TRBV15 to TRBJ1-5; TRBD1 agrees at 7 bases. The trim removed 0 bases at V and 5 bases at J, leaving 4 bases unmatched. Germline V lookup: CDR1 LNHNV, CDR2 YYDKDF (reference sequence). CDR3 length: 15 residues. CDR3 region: CATSREDRAYQPQHF. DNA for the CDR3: TGTGCCACCAGCAGAGAAGACAGGGCCTATCAGCCCCAGCATTTT.

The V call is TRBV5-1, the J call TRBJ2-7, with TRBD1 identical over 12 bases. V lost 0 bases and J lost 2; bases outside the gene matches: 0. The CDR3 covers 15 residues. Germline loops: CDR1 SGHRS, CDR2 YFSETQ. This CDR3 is CASSLGDRGPYEQYF. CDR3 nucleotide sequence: TGCGCCAGCAGCTTGGGGGACAGGGGGCCCTACGAGCAGTACTTC.

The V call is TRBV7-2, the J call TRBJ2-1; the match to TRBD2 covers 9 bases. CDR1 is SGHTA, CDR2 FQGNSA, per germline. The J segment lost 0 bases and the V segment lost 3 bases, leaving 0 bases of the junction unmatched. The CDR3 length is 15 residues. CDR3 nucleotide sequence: TGTGCCAGCAGCTTGCGGGGGGGCTCCTACAATGAGCAGTTCTTC. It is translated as CASSLRGGSYNEQFF.

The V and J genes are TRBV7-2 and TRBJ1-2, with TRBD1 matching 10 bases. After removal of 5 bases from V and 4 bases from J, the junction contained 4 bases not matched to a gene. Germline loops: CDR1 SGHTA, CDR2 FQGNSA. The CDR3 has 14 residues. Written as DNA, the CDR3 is TGTGCCAGCAGCAGGGACAGGGGCCTCTATGGCTACACCTTC. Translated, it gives CASSRDRGLYGYTF.

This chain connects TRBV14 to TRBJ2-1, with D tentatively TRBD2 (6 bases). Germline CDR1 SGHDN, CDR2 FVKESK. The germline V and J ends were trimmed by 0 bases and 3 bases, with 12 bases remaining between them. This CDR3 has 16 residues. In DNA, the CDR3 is TGTGCCAGCAGCCAAGAGCGGGGAAATATCTACAATGAGCAGTTCTTC. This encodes CASSQERGNIYNEQFF.

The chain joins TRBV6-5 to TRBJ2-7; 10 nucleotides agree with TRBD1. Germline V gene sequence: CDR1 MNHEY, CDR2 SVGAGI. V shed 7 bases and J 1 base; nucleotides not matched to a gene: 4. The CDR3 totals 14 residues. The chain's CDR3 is CASKPGQGSYEQYF. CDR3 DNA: TGTGCCAGCAAACCGGGACAGGGGTCCTACGAGCAGTACTTC.

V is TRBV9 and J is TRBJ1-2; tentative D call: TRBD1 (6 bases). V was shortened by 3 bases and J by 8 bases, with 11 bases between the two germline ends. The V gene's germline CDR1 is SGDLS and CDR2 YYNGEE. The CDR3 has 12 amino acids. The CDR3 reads CASSAGAGGYTF. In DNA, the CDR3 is TGTGCCAGCAGCGCAGGGGCCGGCGGCTACACCTTC.

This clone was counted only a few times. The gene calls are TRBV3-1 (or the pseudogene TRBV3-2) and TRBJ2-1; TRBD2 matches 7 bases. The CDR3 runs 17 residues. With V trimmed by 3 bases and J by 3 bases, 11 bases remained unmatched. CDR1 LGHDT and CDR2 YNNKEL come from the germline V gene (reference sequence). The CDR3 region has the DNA TGTGCCAGCAGCCAGGGGTCACCCGGGACTAACTACAATGAGCAGTTCTTC. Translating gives CASSQGSPGTNYNEQFF.

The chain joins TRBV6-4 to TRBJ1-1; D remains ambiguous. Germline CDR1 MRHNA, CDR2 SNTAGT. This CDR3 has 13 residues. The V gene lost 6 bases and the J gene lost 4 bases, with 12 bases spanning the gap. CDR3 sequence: CASRADGSTEAFF. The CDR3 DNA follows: TGTGCCAGCAGAGCTGACGGGTCCACTGAAGCTTTCTTT.

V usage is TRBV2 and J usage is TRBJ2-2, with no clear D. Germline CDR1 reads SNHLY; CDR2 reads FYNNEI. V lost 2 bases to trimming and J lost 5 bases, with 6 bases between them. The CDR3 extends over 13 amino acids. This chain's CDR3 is CASSETVTGELFF. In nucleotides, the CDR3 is TGTGCCAGCAGTGAAACAGTGACCGGGGAGCTGTTTTTT.

The CDR3, as DNA: TGCAGTGCTAGTGATATTGTGGGCAGTTTCTACGAGCAGTACTTC. Its protein is CSASDIVGSFYEQYF. The V gene is TRBV20-1, the J gene TRBJ2-7, with D unclear. CDR3 length equals 15 residues. Trimming cost V 3 bases and J 3 bases, with 18 bases left between them. Per the germline V gene, CDR1 is DFQATT and CDR2 is SNEGSKA (reference sequence).

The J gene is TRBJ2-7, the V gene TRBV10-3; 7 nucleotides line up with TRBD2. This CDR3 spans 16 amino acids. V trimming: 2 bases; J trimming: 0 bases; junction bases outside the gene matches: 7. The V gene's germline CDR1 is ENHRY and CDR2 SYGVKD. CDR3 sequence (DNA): TGTGCCATCAGTGAGGGGCAGGGAGGGGTCTCCTACGAGCAGTACTTC. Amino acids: CAISEGQGGVSYEQYF.

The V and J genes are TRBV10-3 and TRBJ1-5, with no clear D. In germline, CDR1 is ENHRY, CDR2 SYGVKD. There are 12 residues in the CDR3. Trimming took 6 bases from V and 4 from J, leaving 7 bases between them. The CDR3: CAISDTNQPQHF. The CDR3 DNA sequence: TGTGCCATCAGCGACACGAATCAGCCCCAGCATTTT.